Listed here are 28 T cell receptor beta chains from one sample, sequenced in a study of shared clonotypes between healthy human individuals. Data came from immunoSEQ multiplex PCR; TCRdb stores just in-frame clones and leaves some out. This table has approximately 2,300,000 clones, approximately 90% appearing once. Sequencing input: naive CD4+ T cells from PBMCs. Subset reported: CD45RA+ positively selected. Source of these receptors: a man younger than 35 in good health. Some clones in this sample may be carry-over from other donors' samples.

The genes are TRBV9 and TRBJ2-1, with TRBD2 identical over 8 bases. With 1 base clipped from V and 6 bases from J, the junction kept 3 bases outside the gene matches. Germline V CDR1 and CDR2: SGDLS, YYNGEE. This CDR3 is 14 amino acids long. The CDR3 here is CASSVLAGPNEQFF. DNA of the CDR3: TGTGCCAGCAGCGTACTAGCGGGCCCCAATGAGCAGTTCTTC.

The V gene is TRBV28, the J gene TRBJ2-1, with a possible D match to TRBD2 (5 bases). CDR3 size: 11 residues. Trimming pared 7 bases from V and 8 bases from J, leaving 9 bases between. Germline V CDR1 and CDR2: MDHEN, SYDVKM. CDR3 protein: CASTLRDEQFF. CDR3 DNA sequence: TGTGCCAGCACCCTGAGGGATGAGCAGTTCTTC.

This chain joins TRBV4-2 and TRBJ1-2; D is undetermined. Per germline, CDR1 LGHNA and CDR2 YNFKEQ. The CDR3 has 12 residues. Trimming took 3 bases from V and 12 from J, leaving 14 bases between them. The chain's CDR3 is CASSQIRETHTF. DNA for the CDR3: TGTGCCAGCAGCCAGATACGGGAGACGCACACCTTC.

The chain's CDR3 is CASGTGTVITGELFF. In nucleotides, the CDR3 is TGCGCCAGCGGGACCGGGACAGTAATCACCGGGGAGCTGTTTTTT. The rearrangement joins TRBV5-1 to TRBJ2-2; 7 positions match TRBD1. The V and J ends lost 7 bases and 4 bases, in that order; junction bases with no gene match: 10. This CDR3 contains 15 residues. Germline V gene sequence: CDR1 SGHRS, CDR2 YFSETQ.

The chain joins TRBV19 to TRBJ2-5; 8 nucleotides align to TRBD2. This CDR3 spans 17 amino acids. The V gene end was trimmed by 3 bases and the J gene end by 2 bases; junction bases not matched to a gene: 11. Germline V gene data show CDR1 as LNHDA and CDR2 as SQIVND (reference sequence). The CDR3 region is CASSIVGRGKQQETQYF. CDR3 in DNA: TGTGCCAGTAGTATCGTCGGGAGGGGCAAACAACAAGAGACCCAGTACTTC.

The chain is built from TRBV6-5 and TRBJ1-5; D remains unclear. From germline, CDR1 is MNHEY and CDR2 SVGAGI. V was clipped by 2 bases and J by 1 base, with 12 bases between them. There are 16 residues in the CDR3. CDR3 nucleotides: TGTGCCAGCAGTTACAGTGGGGTTGGAAGCAATCAGCCCCAGCATTTT. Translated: CASSYSGVGSNQPQHF.

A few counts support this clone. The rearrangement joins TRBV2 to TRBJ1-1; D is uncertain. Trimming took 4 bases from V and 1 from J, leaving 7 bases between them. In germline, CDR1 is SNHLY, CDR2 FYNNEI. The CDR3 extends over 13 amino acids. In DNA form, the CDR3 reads TGTGCCAGCAGTGTTAACGGGAACACTGAAGCTTTCTTT. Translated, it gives CASSVNGNTEAFF.

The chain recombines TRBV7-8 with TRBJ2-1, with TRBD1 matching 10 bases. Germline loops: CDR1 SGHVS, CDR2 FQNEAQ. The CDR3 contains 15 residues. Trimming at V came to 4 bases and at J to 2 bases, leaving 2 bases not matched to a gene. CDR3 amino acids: CASSSTGGTYNEQFF. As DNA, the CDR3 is TGTGCCAGCAGCTCGACAGGGGGCACCTACAATGAGCAGTTCTTC. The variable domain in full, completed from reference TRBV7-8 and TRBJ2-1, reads GAGVSQSPRYKVAKRGQDVALRCDPISGHVSLFWYQQALGQGPEFLTYFQNEAQLDKSGLPSDRFFAERPEGSVSTLKIQRTQQEDSAVYLCASSSTGGTYNEQFFGPGTRLTVL.

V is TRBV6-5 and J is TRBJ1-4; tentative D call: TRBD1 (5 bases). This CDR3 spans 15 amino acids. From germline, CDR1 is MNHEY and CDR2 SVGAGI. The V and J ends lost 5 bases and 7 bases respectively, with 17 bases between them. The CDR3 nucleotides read TGTGCCAGCAGTCCAAGGCCCGGGGCGAGTGAAAAACTGTTTTTT. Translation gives CASSPRPGASEKLFF.

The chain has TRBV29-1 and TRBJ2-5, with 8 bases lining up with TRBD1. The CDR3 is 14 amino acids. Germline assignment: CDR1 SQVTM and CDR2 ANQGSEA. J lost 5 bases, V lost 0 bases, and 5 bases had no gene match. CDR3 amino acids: CSVEERTGWETQYF. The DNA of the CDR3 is TGCAGCGTTGAAGAACGGACAGGGTGGGAGACCCAGTACTTC.

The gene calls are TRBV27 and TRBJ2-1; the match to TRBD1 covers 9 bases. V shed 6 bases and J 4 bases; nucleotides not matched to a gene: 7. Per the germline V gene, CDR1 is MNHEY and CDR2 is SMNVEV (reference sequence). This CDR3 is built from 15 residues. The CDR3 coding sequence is TGTGCCAGCAGCCTCGGGACAGGGCCATACAATGAGCAGTTCTTC. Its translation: CASSLGTGPYNEQFF.

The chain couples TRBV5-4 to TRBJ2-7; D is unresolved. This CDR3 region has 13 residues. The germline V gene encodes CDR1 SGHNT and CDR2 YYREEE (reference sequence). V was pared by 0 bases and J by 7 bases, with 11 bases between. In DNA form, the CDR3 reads TGTGCCAGCAGCTTGGTAGGCACTGTTGAGCAGTACTTC. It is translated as CASSLVGTVEQYF.

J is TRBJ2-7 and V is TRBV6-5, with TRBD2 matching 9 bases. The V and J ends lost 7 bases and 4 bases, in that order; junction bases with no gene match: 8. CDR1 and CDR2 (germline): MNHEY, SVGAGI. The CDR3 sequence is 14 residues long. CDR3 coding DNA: TGTGCCAGCAAACCTCTAGCGGGGACATACGAGCAGTACTTC. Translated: CASKPLAGTYEQYF.

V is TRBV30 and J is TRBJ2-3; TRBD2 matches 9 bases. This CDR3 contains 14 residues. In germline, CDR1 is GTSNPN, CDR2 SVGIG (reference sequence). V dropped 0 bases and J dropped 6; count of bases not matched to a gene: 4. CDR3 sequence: CAWSVHSGGDTQYF. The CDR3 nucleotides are TGTGCCTGGAGTGTACACAGCGGGGGGGATACGCAGTATTTT.

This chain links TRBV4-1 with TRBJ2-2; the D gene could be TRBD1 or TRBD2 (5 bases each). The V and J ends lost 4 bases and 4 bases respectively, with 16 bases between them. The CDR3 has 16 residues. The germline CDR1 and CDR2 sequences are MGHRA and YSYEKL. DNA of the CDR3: TGCGCCAGCAGCCGGACGGGTGGGGGATTCACCGGGGAGCTGTTTTTT. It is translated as CASSRTGGGFTGELFF.

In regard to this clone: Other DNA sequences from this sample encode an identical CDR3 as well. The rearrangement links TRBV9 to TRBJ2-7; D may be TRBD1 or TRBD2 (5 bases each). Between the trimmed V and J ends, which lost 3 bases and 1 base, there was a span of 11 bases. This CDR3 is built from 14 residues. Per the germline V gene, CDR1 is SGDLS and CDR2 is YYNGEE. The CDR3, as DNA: TGTGCCAGCAGCGCAACCGGGACGTCCTACGAGCAGTACTTC. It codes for CASSATGTSYEQYF.

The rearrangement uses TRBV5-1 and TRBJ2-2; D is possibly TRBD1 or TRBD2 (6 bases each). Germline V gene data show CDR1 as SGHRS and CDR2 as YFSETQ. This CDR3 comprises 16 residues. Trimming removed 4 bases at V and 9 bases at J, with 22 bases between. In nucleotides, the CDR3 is TGCGCCAGCAGCGCACGGGGGAACAGGGAGGTCCGGGAGCTGTTTTTT. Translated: CASSARGNREVRELFF.

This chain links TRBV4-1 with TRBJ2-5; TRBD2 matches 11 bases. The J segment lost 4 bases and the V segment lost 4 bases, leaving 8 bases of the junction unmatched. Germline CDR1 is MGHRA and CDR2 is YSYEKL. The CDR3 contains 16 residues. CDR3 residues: CASSRGIAGGLETQYF. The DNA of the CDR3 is TGCGCCAGCAGCCGAGGAATAGCGGGAGGGTTAGAGACCCAGTACTTC.

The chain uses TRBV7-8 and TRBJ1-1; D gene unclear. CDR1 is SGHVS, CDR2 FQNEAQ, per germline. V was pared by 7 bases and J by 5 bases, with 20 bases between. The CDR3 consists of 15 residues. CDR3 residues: CASIPNPALGTEAFF. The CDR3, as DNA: TGTGCCAGCATCCCTAACCCCGCCCTGGGAACTGAAGCTTTCTTT.

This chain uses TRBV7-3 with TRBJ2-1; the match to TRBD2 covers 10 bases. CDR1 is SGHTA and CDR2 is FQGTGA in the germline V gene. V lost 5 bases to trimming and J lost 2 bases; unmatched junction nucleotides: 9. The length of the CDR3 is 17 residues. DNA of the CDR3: TGTGCCAGCAGCCCACTTAAAAGCGGGAGGGCCTACAATGAGCAGTTCTTC. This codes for CASSPLKSGRAYNEQFF.

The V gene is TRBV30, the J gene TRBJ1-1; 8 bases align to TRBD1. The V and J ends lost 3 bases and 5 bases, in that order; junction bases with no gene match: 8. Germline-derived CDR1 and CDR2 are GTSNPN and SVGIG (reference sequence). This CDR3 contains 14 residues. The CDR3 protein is CAWSYQGARTEAFF. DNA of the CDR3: TGTGCCTGGAGCTACCAGGGGGCGAGGACTGAAGCTTTCTTT.

The DNA for the CDR3 is TGTGCCAGCAGATCAGGGTCGGAGACCCAGTACTTC. This encodes CASRSGSETQYF. The J gene is TRBJ2-5, the V gene TRBV28; possibly TRBD1 for D (5 bases). This CDR3 is built from 12 residues. V shed 6 bases and J shed 5 bases, with 10 bases lying between them. Germline CDR1 and CDR2: MDHEN and SYDVKM.

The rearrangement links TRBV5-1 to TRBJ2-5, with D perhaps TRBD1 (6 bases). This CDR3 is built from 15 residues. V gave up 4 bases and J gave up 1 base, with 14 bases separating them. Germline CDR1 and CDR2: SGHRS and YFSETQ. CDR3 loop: CASSRGTQVQETQYF. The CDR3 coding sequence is TGCGCCAGCAGCCGAGGGACACAAGTCCAAGAGACCCAGTACTTC. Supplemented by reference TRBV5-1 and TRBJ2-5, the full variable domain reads KAGVTQTPRYLIKTRGQQVTLSCSPISGHRSVSWYQQTPGQGLQFLFEYFSETQRNKGNFPGRFSGRQFSNSRSEMNVSTLELGDSALYLCASSRGTQVQETQYFGPGTRLLVL.

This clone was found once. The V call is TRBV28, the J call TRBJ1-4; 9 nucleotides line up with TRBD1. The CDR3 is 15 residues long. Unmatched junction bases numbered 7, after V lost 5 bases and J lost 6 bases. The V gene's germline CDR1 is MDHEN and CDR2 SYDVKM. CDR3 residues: CASSAETGGDEKLFF. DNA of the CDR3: TGTGCCAGCAGTGCCGAGACAGGGGGGGATGAAAAACTGTTTTTT.

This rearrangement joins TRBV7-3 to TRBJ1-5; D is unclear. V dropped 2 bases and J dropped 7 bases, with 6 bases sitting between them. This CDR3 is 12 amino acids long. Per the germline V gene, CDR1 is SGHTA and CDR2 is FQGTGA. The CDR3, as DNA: TGTGCCAGCAGCTTAGATATACAGCCCCAGCATTTT. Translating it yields CASSLDIQPQHF.

As DNA, the CDR3 is TGTGCCAGCAGTTTCGGGACTAGCGGGGCTAGCACAGATACGCAGTATTTT. Translation: CASSFGTSGASTDTQYF. This sequence joins TRBV28 and TRBJ2-3, with TRBD2 matching 13 bases. The CDR3 runs 17 residues. The trim removed 3 bases at V and 0 bases at J, leaving 3 bases unmatched. The germline CDR1 and CDR2 sequences are MDHEN and SYDVKM.

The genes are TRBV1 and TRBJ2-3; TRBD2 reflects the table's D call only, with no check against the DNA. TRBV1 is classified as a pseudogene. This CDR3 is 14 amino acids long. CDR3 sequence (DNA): TGCACCGCAAGAACGGACTATGGCACAGATACGCAGTATTTT. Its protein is CTARTDYGTDTQYF.

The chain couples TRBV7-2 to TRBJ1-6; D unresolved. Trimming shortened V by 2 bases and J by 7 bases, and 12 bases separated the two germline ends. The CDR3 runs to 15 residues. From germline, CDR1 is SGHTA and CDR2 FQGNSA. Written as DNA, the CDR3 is TGTGCCAGCAGCTTATTAGGCGCTGTAAATTCACCCCTCCACTTT. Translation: CASSLLGAVNSPLHF.